The 2 T cell receptor beta chains in this list originate from one sample, sequenced in a study of shared clonotypes between healthy human individuals (dated by TCRdb to 2018 to 2020). For the CD8 naive samples, CD45RO-negative cells were positively selected for CCR7, yielding a CD45RA+CCR7+ population from which TemRA cells were excluded. The library was generated by the immunoSEQ multiplex PCR assay. The immuneACCESS repertoire file appears here via TCRdb, limited to in-frame rearrangements. These files lack a portion of the clones; in checked studies, under half of the deficit traces to unresolved V genes, and the cause of the others is not known. Recorded for this sample are millions of clones; about 94% of them occurred a single time. The top ten constitute roughly 1% of the sample. Sequenced input: naive CD8+ T cells sorted from blood. Per the publication, the cell subset or site label means: CD45RA+CCR7+. Receptor source: a man between 18 and 29 years old in good health.

The V and J genes are TRBV5-1 and TRBJ1-2; maybe TRBD1 (5 bases). Looked up from germline, CDR1 is SGHRS and CDR2 is YFSETQ. Trimming took off 0 bases at V and 6 bases at J, with 21 bases between the two ends. The CDR3 is 17 amino acids. In nucleotides, the CDR3 is TGCGCCAGCAGCTTGGATGGGATGCCGGGTAAGGGGAATGGCTACACCTTC. Residues: CASSLDGMPGKGNGYTF.

The chain has TRBV9 and TRBJ2-3; the D is unclear. The CDR3 extends over 15 amino acids. Per the germline V gene, CDR1 is SGDLS and CDR2 is YYNGEE. V was trimmed by 0 bases and J by 2 bases, leaving 10 bases between them. CDR3 nucleotide sequence: TGTGCCAGCAGCGTAGGCGGAACTCCCACAGATACGCAGTATTTT. This sequence encodes CASSVGGTPTDTQYF.